This paragraph reports one TCR beta chain. It has no known antigen specificity. Base qualities are not recorded, but no much larger clone differs from it by a single base. The time point label corresponds to: individuals recovered from natural SARS-CoV-2 infection. The immunoSEQ Assay was the method used to sequence TCRbeta CDR3 regions. After extraction, genomic DNA underwent amplification by bias-controlled multiplex PCR, followed by high-throughput sequencing. From the authors' description of their analysis: To quantify the absolute abundance of every unique TCRbeta CDR3 region, sequences were collapsed and filtered. T cell fraction was estimated by normalizing TCRbeta template counts to usable DNA, with usable DNA measured through amplification of reference genes found in all nucleated cells. Repertoire TCRs were annotated as SARS-CoV-2-specific by exact matching of V gene, CDR3 amino acid sequence and J gene to a known reactive TCR set. The reference SARS-CoV-2 TCR set came from MIRA and was filtered for enrichment in COVID-19-positive ImmuneCODE repertoires, removing public or cross-reactive TCRs. Using the MIRA antigens, annotated TCRs were further analysed by specific ORF or by position within an ORF. Breadth was defined as annotated unique rearrangements over total unique productive rearrangements; depth was the summed frequency of those rearrangements. TCR breadth was compared between groups using two-sided Wilcoxon rank-sum tests. Here the immuneACCESS table is served through TCRdb, limited to in-frame sequences with V and J called. Missing clones are a known gap in these copies; in checked studies unresolved V genes cover under half, and the rest lacks a known reason. V, J and clone size are taken as reported in that table, and D and trimming were inferred from the DNA itself. This sample is represented by about 94,000 clones; roughly 84% of them were singletons. About a sixth of the sample is taken by the ten largest.

The data stem from a study of Ad26.COV2.S vaccination and SARS-CoV-2 variants (dated by TCRdb to the early 2020s). Looking at the study overall: The specificity and breadth of SARS-CoV-2-reactive T cell receptors after Ad26.COV2.S vaccination were assessed by TCRbeta repertoire sequencing. A total of 32 samples were included in the TCR-sequenced set, comprising roughly 20 Ad26.COV2.S vaccine recipients, 5 placebo recipients and 8 SARS-CoV-2 convalescent individuals.

Broader findings and caveats from the paper: The authors noted that total T cell responses may have been underestimated by the TCR breadth and depth analyses. Ad26.COV2.S recipients had higher spike-specific TCR breadth than placebo recipients (P = 0.0014). Vaccine and placebo recipients had comparable non-spike TCR breadth, which fits with the vaccine containing only spike. After vaccination, spike-specific CD8+ and CD4+ T cell responses were reported to show substantial breadth.

The junction carries 13 bases between V and J, which are trimmed by 2 bases and 2 bases respectively. The CDR3 contains 15 residues, cysteine and phenylalanine counted. Only the CDR3 part of the read is kept: 45 bases, read in frame from the first base. Via the germline V gene, CDR1 is SGHVS and CDR2 FQNEAQ. Source: peripheral blood, taken after recovery from COVID-19. The receptor's source is a human donor who had recovered from COVID-19. The chain links TRBV7-8 with TRBJ2-7; a weak D assignment points to TRBD1 (5 bases agree). The CDR3 reads CASSLLPTAPYEQYF. The nucleotide sequence is TGTGCCAGCAGCTTATTACCGACAGCGCCCTACGAGCAGTACTTC.